Here is one T cell receptor (beta chain) with its context. The antigen it recognizes is unknown. No much larger clone exists at a distance of one base, and base qualities are not known. Enrolling through a virtual design, the prospective study's participants ranged in age from roughly 18 to 89 years and lived across 24 United States geographic areas. Cohort assignment in the prospective study relied on participant-reported clinical history from a screening survey and a study questionnaire. Recovered participants in ImmuneRACE Cohort 3 were defined as having two consecutive negative NP/OP PCR tests, clearance from a healthcare professional, or resolution of symptoms. In the prospective study, whole blood, serum and a nasopharyngeal or oropharyngeal swab were collected from each participant by mobile phlebotomists. Over a roughly two-month period, participants in the prospective study had the option of providing additional blood draws and questionnaires. Prospective study blood samples were shipped either frozen or at room temperature before DNA extraction.

The germline V gene (reference sequence) gives CDR1 as GTSNPN and CDR2 as SVGIG. Spanning cysteine to phenylalanine, the CDR3 consists of 14 amino acids. Only CDR3 DNA is held: 42 bases, read in frame from base 1. Ends trimmed: V by 2 bases, J by 10 bases; bases unmatched to a gene: 5. The sample belongs to a study of blood T cell repertoires in COVID-19 (TCRdb year 2020). The study in broad terms: Samples from collaborators originated in the United States, Italy and Spain and spanned both the acute and convalescent phases of COVID-19. The prospective study material was composed of cDNA or gDNA derived from T cells, B-cell-depleted T cells, or PBMCs. Subjects who had been exposed to COVID-19, were actively infected with it, or had recovered from it provided the deeply sampled blood TCRbeta repertoires that made up the dataset. The repertoires were released in a freely available public database meant as a resource for research on the immune response to SARS-CoV-2. Samples were obtained from the ongoing ImmuneRACE study (first 160 participants) and from 1,200 or so subjects provided by 6 global collaborators. The sample metadata nearly always contained a de-identified subject ID, COVID-19 status, age in years and sex. Where available, HLA class I and class II types were taken from metadata supplied by the sample provider and were not determined by assay-based typing.

TCRbeta CDR3 regions were amplified from genomic DNA by means of the immunoSEQ Assay, a bias-controlled multiplex PCR. In the authors' own workflow: Within the assay, amplification of reference gene primers was used to estimate how many nucleated cells each sample contained. To quantify the absolute abundance of each unique TCRbeta CDR3 rearrangement, sequence reads were collapsed and filtered. For each sample, productive Simpson clonality was calculated as the square root of Simpson's diversity index over productive rearrangements. TCRdb carries this immuneACCESS record with in-frame sequences only. Its versions omit some clonotypes, under half of them owing to an unresolved V gene in the studies checked, with the rest unexplained. The DNA gave D and trimming, while V, J and clone size come from that table. The sample has about 460,000 clones on record, 75% to 90% of them singletons. The ten largest clones take up around 7.9% of the sample.

What the authors observed across the whole study: The amount of clinical and demographic metadata varied by source and participant and was provided uncurated.

The sample was PBMCs or T cells enriched from blood (not recorded which). The chain is made from TRBV30 and TRBJ1-6; TRBD1 lines up with 10 middle nucleotides. The TCR originated in an older woman who had recovered from COVID-19. The nucleotide sequence reads TGTGCCTGGAGTCCGGGACAGGGGTCCTCACCCCTCCACTTT. It specifies CAWSPGQGSSPLHF.